This TCR beta chain was observed in a study of blood T cell repertoires in COVID-19. At the level of the study: There were acute and convalescent COVID-19 samples, and they came from the United States, Italy and Spain. T cells, B-cell-depleted T cells, or PBMCs provided the cDNA or gDNA that served as material.

The CDR3 totals 14 residues. Unmatched junction bases numbered 6, after V lost 5 bases and J lost 4 bases. Germline V gene lookup returns CDR1 SGHVS and CDR2 FQNEAQ. As processed by the authors: Quantification of nucleated cells was approximated via reference gene primer amplification. Measured with immunoSEQ multiplex PCR; TCRdb has only the in-frame clones, and not every one. That table is the source of V, J and clone size, and D and trimming were worked out from the DNA. Of about 74,000 clones in the sample, more than 75% were seen once. The chain couples TRBV7-8 to TRBJ2-7; 9 bases match TRBD1. This TCR was sampled from a human donor in a cohort sampled during active COVID-19. The specimen sequenced was peripheral blood. CDR3 DNA: TGTGCCAGCAGCCCCGGGACAGGGACATACGAGCAGTACTTC. Translation: CASSPGTGTYEQYF.